Reported below is one T cell receptor beta chain. The antigen remains unidentified. Sequenced by immunoSEQ multiplex PCR; TCRdb stores in-frame clones only, minus some. Among roughly 100,000 clones listed, around three quarters were seen once. V was clipped by 4 bases and J by 1 base, with 4 bases between them. This CDR3 has 12 amino acids. In germline, CDR1 is MDHEN, CDR2 SYDVKM. The source of the sample is a study of Ad26.COV2.S vaccination and SARS-CoV-2 variants. The study's findings and limits: The study found higher spike-specific TCR breadth in vaccine than placebo recipients. Analytic work on TCR breadth and depth might have understated the full extent of total T cell responses. Spike-specific responses of CD8+ and CD4+ T cells were reported to display substantial breadth after vaccination. Non-spike TCR breadth showed similarity between vaccine and placebo recipients.

The sample consisted of peripheral blood, taken after recovery from COVID-19. V is TRBV28 and J is TRBJ1-2; D unresolved. This TCR was sampled from a human donor who had recovered from COVID-19. CDR3 amino acids: CASSWSNYGYTF. The CDR3 DNA reads as TGTGCCAGCAGTTGGAGTAACTATGGCTACACCTTC.